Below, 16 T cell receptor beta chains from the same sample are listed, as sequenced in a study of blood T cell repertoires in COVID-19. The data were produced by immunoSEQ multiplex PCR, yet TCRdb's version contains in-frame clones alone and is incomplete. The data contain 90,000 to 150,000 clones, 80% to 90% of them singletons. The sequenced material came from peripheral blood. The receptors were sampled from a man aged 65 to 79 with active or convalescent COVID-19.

DNA for the CDR3: TGTGCCAGCAGTTTAACGGGACAATTGAACACTGAAGCTTTCTTT. This sequence encodes CASSLTGQLNTEAFF. This chain connects TRBV28 to TRBJ1-1; TRBD1 might be the D (6 bases). Deletions cut 2 bases from V and 0 bases from J, with 10 bases between. Germline loops: CDR1 MDHEN, CDR2 SYDVKM. The CDR3 has 15 amino acids.

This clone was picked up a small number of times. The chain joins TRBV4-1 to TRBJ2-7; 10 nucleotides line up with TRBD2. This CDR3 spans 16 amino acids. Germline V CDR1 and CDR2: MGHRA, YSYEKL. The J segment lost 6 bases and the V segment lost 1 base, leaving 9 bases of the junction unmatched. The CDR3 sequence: CASSQGRAGGPSEQYF. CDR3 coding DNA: TGCGCCAGCAGCCAAGGTCGAGCGGGAGGGCCCTCCGAGCAGTACTTC.

The DNA for the CDR3 is TGTGCCAGCAGTTTATGGTCCACTGGAAACACCATATATTTT. It codes for CASSLWSTGNTIYF. The chain combines TRBV28 with TRBJ1-3; D is undetermined. The CDR3 covers 14 residues. Germline V CDR1 and CDR2: MDHEN, SYDVKM. Trimming pared 0 bases from V and 2 bases from J, leaving 5 bases between. The full variable domain, its missing parts supplied by reference TRBV28 and TRBJ1-3, is DVKVTQSSRYLVKRTGEKVFLECVQDMDHENMFWYRQDPGLGLRLIYFSYDVKMKEKGDIPEGYSVSREKKERFSLILESASTNQTSMYLCASSLWSTGNTIYFGEGSWLTVV.

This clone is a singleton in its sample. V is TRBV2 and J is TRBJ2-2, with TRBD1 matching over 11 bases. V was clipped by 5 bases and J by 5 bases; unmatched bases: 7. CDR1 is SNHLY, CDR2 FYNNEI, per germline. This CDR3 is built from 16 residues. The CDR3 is CASSSGQGAITGELFF. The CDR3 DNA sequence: TGTGCCAGCAGTTCCGGACAGGGGGCGATTACCGGGGAGCTGTTTTTT.

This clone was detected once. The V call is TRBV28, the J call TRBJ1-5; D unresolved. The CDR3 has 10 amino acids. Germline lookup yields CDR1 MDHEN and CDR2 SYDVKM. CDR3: CVTGNQPQHF. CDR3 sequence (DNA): TGTGTCACAGGCAATCAGCCCCAGCATTTT.

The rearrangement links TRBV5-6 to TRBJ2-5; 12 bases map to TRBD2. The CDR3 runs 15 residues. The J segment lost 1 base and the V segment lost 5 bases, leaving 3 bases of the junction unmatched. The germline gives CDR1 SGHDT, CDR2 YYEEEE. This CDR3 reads CASSGTSGFQETQYF. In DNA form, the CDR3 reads TGTGCCAGCAGTGGGACTAGCGGGTTCCAAGAGACCCAGTACTTC.

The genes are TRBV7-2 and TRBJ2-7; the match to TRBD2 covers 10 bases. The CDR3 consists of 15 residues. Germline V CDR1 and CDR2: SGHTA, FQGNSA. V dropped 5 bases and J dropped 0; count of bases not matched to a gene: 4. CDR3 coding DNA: TGTGCCAGCAGCCCTAGCGGGAGCCCCTCCTACGAGCAGTACTTC. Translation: CASSPSGSPSYEQYF.

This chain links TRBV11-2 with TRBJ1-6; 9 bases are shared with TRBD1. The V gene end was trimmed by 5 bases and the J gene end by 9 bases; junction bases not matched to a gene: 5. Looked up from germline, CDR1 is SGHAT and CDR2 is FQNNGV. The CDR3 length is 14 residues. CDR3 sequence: CASSTTGGTSPLHF. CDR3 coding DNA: TGTGCCAGCAGCACGACAGGGGGTACTTCACCCCTCCACTTT. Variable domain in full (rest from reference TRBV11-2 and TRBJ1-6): EAGVAQSPRYKIIEKRQSVAFWCNPISGHATLYWYQQILGQGPKLLIQFQNNGVVDDSQLPKDRFSAERLKGVDSTLKIQPAKLEDSAVYLCASSTTGGTSPLHFGNGTRLTVT.

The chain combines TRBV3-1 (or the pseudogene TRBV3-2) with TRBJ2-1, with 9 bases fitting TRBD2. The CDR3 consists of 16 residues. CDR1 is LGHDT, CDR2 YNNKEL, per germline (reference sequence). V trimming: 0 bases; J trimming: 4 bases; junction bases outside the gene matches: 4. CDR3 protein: CASSQEPAGGYNEQFF. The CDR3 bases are TGTGCCAGCAGCCAAGAACCCGCGGGAGGGTACAATGAGCAGTTCTTC.

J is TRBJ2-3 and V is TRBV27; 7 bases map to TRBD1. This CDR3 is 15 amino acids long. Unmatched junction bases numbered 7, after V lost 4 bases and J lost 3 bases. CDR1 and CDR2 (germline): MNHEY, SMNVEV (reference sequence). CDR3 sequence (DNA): TGTGCCAGCAGTTCCAGACAGGGTGGGACAGATACGCAGTATTTT. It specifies CASSSRQGGTDTQYF.

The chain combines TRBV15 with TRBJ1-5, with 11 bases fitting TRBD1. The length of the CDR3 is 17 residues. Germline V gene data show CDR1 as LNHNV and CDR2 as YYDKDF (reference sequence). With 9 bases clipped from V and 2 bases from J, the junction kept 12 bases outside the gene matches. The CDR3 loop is CATSKRTGGWGNQPQHF. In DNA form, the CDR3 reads TGTGCCACGTCCAAAAGGACAGGGGGCTGGGGCAATCAGCCCCAGCATTTT.

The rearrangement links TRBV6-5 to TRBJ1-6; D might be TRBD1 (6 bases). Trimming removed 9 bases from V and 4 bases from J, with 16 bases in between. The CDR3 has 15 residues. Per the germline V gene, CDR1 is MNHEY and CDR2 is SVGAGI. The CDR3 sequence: CASGGGQGYNSPLHF. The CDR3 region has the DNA TGTGCCAGTGGGGGGGGGCAGGGTTATAATTCACCCCTCCACTTT.

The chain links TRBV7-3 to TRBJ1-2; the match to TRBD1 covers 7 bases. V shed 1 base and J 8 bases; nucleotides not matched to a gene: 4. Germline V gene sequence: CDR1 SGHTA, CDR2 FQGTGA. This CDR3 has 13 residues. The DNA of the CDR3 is TGTGCCAGCAGCTTAAATGAGGGGGCCGGCTACACCTTC. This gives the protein CASSLNEGAGYTF.

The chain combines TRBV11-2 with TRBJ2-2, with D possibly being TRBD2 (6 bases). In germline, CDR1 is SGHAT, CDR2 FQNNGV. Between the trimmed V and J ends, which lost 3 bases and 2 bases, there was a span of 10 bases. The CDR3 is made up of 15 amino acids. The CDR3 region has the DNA TGTGCCAGCAGCTTTAGCGGAGCTAACACCGGGGAGCTGTTTTTT. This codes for CASSFSGANTGELFF.

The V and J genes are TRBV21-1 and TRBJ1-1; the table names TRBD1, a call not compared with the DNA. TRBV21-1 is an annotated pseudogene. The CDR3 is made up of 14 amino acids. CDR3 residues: CASSKSDSYTEAFF. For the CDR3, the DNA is TGTGCCAGCAGCAAATCGGACAGCTACACTGAAGCTTTCTTT.

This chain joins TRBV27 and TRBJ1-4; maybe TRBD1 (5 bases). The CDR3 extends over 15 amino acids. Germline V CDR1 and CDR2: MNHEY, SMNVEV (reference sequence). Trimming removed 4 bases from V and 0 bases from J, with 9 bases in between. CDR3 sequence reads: CASSSQGATNEKLFF. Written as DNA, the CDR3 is TGTGCCAGCAGTTCCCAGGGCGCAACTAATGAAAAACTGTTTTTT. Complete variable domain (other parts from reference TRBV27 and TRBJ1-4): EAQVTQNPRYLITVTGKKLTVTCSQNMNHEYMSWYRQDPGLGLRQIYYSMNVEVTDKGDVPEGYKVSRKEKRNFPLILESPSPNQTSLYFCASSSQGATNEKLFFGSGTQLSVL.